This T cell receptor (beta chain) was recorded in a study of T-cell memory formation after mild COVID-19. Looking at the study overall: TCR clusters were mostly donor specific. Whole-study findings and limits: Pre-infection memory showed some responding clones, and this suggested that cross-reactive memory joined. CD4+ clones that contracted lay mainly in CM and EM; CD8+ ones lay in EMRA.

Germline V gene sequence: CDR1 MDHEN, CDR2 SYDVKM. V lost 2 bases and J lost 0; bases outside the gene matches: 4. The CDR3 has 18 residues. MiXCR was run by TCRdb on the 5' RACE reads, yielding one entry per CDR3 protein. The sample records about 400,000 distinct CDR3 sequences, approximately 25% being singletons. Worth noting for this clonotype: Its antigen remains unidentified.

The specimen was PBMCs or a T cell subset sorted from them (not recorded which). The chain couples TRBV28 to TRBJ2-4; TRBD2 matches at 13 bases. The clonotype was recovered from an adult woman who had mild COVID-19 (a few samples of this study predate the infection). Cell type and time point are not known. The DNA of the CDR3 is TGTGCCAGCAGTTTACTGACTAGCGGGGGGCTAGCCAAAAACATTCAGTACTTC. It yields the protein CASSLLTSGGLAKNIQYF.